The 29 T cell receptor beta chains presented below share a single source sample, sequenced in a study of PD-1 blockade in mismatch repair-deficient tumors. The repertoire was sequenced with immunoSEQ multiplex PCR; TCRdb's copy has only in-frame clones and lacks some. The table shows tens of thousands of clones, with more than 70% occurring only once. The material sequenced was peripheral blood, taken 52 weeks after starting pembrolizumab. All receptors come from an adult with mismatch repair-deficient cancer.

V is TRBV19 and J is TRBJ2-7, with D tentatively TRBD2 (5 bases). Germline V gives CDR1 LNHDA, CDR2 SQIVND (reference sequence). This CDR3 region has 14 residues. V gave up 5 bases and J gave up 0 bases, with 11 bases separating them. Here the CDR3 reads CASSPAVSSYEQYF. For the CDR3, the DNA is TGTGCCAGTAGTCCAGCGGTTAGCTCCTACGAGCAGTACTTC.

This chain uses TRBV30 with TRBJ1-2; 8 bases align to TRBD1. The CDR3 has 15 amino acids. Trimming at V came to 0 bases and at J to 7 bases, leaving 10 bases not matched to a gene. Germline V gene lookup returns CDR1 GTSNPN and CDR2 SVGIG (reference sequence). The CDR3 sequence is CAWSVLFRGRGGYTF. The DNA for the CDR3 is TGTGCCTGGAGTGTACTTTTCAGGGGGCGCGGTGGCTACACCTTC. Full variable domain (outside the CDR3, taken from reference TRBV30 and TRBJ1-2): SQTIHQWPATLVQPVGSPLSLECTVEGTSNPNLYWYRQAAGRGLQLLFYSVGIGQISSEVPQNLSASRPQDRQFILSSKKLLLSDSGFYLCAWSVLFRGRGGYTFGSGTRLTVV.

The CDR3 here is CASSQVGPWDWAFF. DNA of the CDR3: TGTGCCAGCAGCCAAGTGGGTCCGTGGGATTGGGCTTTCTTT. This chain connects TRBV14 to TRBJ1-1; D uncertain. Germline lookup yields CDR1 SGHDN and CDR2 FVKESK. This CDR3 is built from 14 residues. V was pared by 1 base and J by 11 bases, with 17 bases between. The variable domain in full, completed from reference TRBV14 and TRBJ1-1, reads EAGVTQFPSHSVIEKGQTVTLRCDPISGHDNLYWYRRVMGKEIKFLLHFVKESKQDESGMPNNRFLAERTGGTYSTLKVQPAELEDSGVYFCASSQVGPWDWAFFGQGTRLTVV.

The chain combines TRBV4-3 with TRBJ2-2; a weak D match, TRBD2 (5 bases). V lost 4 bases and J lost 2, with 8 bases in between. CDR1 is LGHNA and CDR2 is YSLEER in the germline V gene. CDR3 size: 14 residues. CDR3 in amino acids: CASSLGINTGELFF. CDR3 DNA sequence: TGCGCCAGCAGCCTCGGGATAAACACCGGGGAGCTGTTTTTT.

This sequence joins TRBV29-1 and TRBJ1-1; D uncertain. The CDR3 has 13 residues. The V gene's germline CDR1 is SQVTM and CDR2 ANQGSEA. Between the trimmed V and J ends, which lost 6 bases and 5 bases, there was a span of 16 bases. In DNA, the CDR3 is TGCAGCGTGGGGAACAGCCTGGGGACTGAAGCTTTCTTT. Translating it yields CSVGNSLGTEAFF.

The V and J genes are TRBV19 and TRBJ2-5; D is unresolved. The CDR3 is 13 amino acids. Germline loops: CDR1 LNHDA, CDR2 SQIVND (reference sequence). Trimming took 5 bases from V and 5 from J, leaving 12 bases between them. The CDR3 protein is CASSLGGWETQYF. CDR3 bases: TGTGCCAGTAGTCTAGGCGGATGGGAGACCCAGTACTTC. Combining the CDR3 with reference TRBV19 and TRBJ2-5 gives the whole variable domain DGGITQSPKYLFRKEGQNVTLSCEQNLNHDAMYWYRQDPGQGLRLIYYSQIVNDFQKGDIAEGYSVSREKKESFPLTVTSAQKNPTAFYLCASSLGGWETQYFGPGTRLLVL.

The V call is TRBV6-5, the J call TRBJ2-1; TRBD1 is a possible D gene (5 bases). The CDR3 length is 14 residues. CDR1 is MNHEY and CDR2 is SVGAGI in the germline V gene. V was trimmed by 6 bases and J by 7 bases, leaving 16 bases between them. Here the CDR3 DNA reads TGTGCCAGCAGGGACACGACGGATTCAAATGAGCAGTTCTTC. The encoded protein is CASRDTTDSNEQFF.

This clone has a single count. The chain carries TRBV11-2 and TRBJ2-3; TRBD2 agrees at 8 bases. V lost 5 bases and J lost 6; bases outside the gene matches: 13. Germline CDR1 reads SGHAT; CDR2 reads FQNNGV. The CDR3 covers 16 residues. The CDR3 sequence: CASSEVSGVPSDTQYF. CDR3 DNA: TGTGCCAGCAGCGAGGTTAGCGGGGTTCCTTCGGATACGCAGTATTTT.

The V call is TRBV29-1, the J call TRBJ2-7, with 9 nucleotides matching TRBD2. The CDR3 extends over 14 amino acids. J gave up 0 bases and V 4 bases, and 4 bases lay outside the gene matches. Germline lookup yields CDR1 SQVTM and CDR2 ANQGSEA. CDR3 sequence: CSVVETSGSYEQYF. Written as DNA, the CDR3 is TGCAGCGTTGTCGAGACTAGCGGCTCCTACGAGCAGTACTTC.

This chain uses TRBV7-8 with TRBJ2-1; 8 bases match TRBD1. CDR3 length: 13 amino acids. Per the germline V gene, CDR1 is SGHVS and CDR2 is FQNEAQ. Losses at the gene ends were 3 bases for V and 7 bases for J; bases not matched to a gene: 2. The chain's CDR3 is CASSFDRGNEQFF. The CDR3 DNA reads as TGTGCCAGCAGCTTTGACAGGGGAAATGAGCAGTTCTTC. Filled out from reference TRBV7-8 and TRBJ2-1, the complete variable domain reads GAGVSQSPRYKVAKRGQDVALRCDPISGHVSLFWYQQALGQGPEFLTYFQNEAQLDKSGLPSDRFFAERPEGSVSTLKIQRTQQEDSAVYLCASSFDRGNEQFFGPGTRLTVL.

This chain uses TRBV6-5 with TRBJ2-1, with TRBD1 as a possible D gene (5 bases). Germline values: CDR1 MNHEY, CDR2 SVGAGI. V was trimmed by 5 bases and J by 0 bases, leaving 11 bases between them. CDR3 length: 15 amino acids. The CDR3 is CASSLTGSSYNEQFF. The CDR3 DNA follows: TGTGCCAGCAGTCTAACAGGTAGCTCCTACAATGAGCAGTTCTTC.

The chain carries TRBV5-1 and TRBJ2-3; 8 bases fit TRBD1. This CDR3 region has 17 residues. The V segment lost 0 bases and the J segment 0 bases; nucleotides outside the gene matches: 6. The germline V gene has CDR1 SGHRS and CDR2 YFSETQ. CDR3 sequence (DNA): TGCGCCAGCAGCTTGGGGGACAGGCGTTCTAGCACAGATACGCAGTATTTT. This gives the protein CASSLGDRRSSTDTQYF. The entire variable domain, with the rest obtained from reference TRBV5-1 and TRBJ2-3, is as follows: KAGVTQTPRYLIKTRGQQVTLSCSPISGHRSVSWYQQTPGQGLQFLFEYFSETQRNKGNFPGRFSGRQFSNSRSEMNVSTLELGDSALYLCASSLGDRRSSTDTQYFGPGTRLTVL.

This chain uses TRBV30 with TRBJ2-5, with D perhaps being TRBD1 or TRBD2 (7 bases each). The germline V gene has CDR1 GTSNPN and CDR2 SVGIG (reference sequence). This CDR3 has 16 amino acids. V was trimmed by 4 bases and J by 4 bases, leaving 22 bases between them. The CDR3 reads CAWNLGTVRGVETQYF. In DNA form, the CDR3 reads TGTGCCTGGAACCTAGGGACAGTCCGGGGGGTAGAGACCCAGTACTTC.

The table lists this clone with a few counts. The rearrangement joins TRBV6-6 to TRBJ1-1, with D unclear. Germline lookup yields CDR1 MNHNY and CDR2 SVGAGI (reference sequence). The CDR3 contains 16 residues. V was trimmed by 5 bases and J by 10 bases, leaving 26 bases between them. The CDR3 reads CASSLSLGDAGYGAFF. In DNA, the CDR3 is TGTGCCAGCAGTCTCTCGTTGGGAGATGCAGGCTACGGAGCTTTCTTT.

The chain recombines TRBV4-1 with TRBJ2-5; 9 nucleotides match TRBD1. Germline V lookup: CDR1 MGHRA, CDR2 YSYEKL. Trimming took 1 base from V and 1 from J; bases not matched to a gene: 7. The CDR3 runs 17 residues. The CDR3 DNA follows: TGCGCCAGCAGCCAAGTGTCCGGACAGGGGACCCAAGAGACCCAGTACTTC. Its translation: CASSQVSGQGTQETQYF.

Details on this clone: Other DNA sequences in this sample translate to the same CDR3. The chain couples TRBV4-1 to TRBJ2-7; 7 bases fit TRBD1. The V gene end was trimmed by 4 bases and the J gene end by 2 bases; junction bases not matched to a gene: 5. The CDR3 runs 14 residues. The V gene's germline CDR1 is MGHRA and CDR2 YSYEKL. The CDR3 nucleotides are TGCGCCAGCAGCCCACGACAGGGAACCTACGAGCAGTACTTC. The encoded protein is CASSPRQGTYEQYF.

The gene calls are TRBV10-1 and TRBJ2-1; TRBD2 agrees at 11 bases. V was clipped by 2 bases and J by 5 bases; unmatched bases: 2. Germline V gene sequence: CDR1 WNHNN, CDR2 SYGVQD (reference sequence). This CDR3 contains 15 residues. The CDR3 spells CASSEGLAGNNEQFF. The DNA of the CDR3 is TGCGCCAGCAGTGAGGGACTAGCGGGTAACAATGAGCAGTTCTTC.

This clone was counted a few times. The genes are TRBV5-5 and TRBJ2-6; 11 bases match TRBD1. The CDR3 sequence is 16 residues long. The germline gives CDR1 SGHKS, CDR2 YYEKEE (reference sequence). The V gene end was trimmed by 5 bases and the J gene end by 2 bases; junction bases not matched to a gene: 3. DNA of the CDR3: TGTGCCAGCAGTACGGGACAGGGGGCTGGGGCCAACGTCCTGACTTTC. Translated: CASSTGQGAGANVLTF. Together with reference TRBV5-5 and TRBJ2-6, the CDR3 gives the full variable domain: DAGVTQSPTHLIKTRGQQVTLRCSPISGHKSVSWYQQVLGQGPQFIFQYYEKEERGRGNFPDRFSARQFPNYSSELNVNALLLGDSALYLCASSTGQGAGANVLTFGAGSRLTVL.

The chain is built from TRBV25-1 and TRBJ1-3; no reliable D call. Trimming stripped 6 bases from V and 2 bases from J, with 17 bases between. In germline, CDR1 is MGHDK, CDR2 SYGVNS. The CDR3 extends over 16 amino acids. CDR3 protein: CASRPNGPSAGNTIYF. DNA for the CDR3: TGTGCCAGCAGGCCAAACGGCCCCTCCGCTGGAAACACCATATATTTT.

The chain uses TRBV6-5 and TRBJ1-1, with D maybe TRBD1 (6 bases). Germline V gene sequence: CDR1 MNHEY, CDR2 SVGAGI. CDR3 length: 13 amino acids. Deletions cut 6 bases from V and 4 bases from J, with 12 bases between. The CDR3 nucleotides are TGTGCCAGCAGAGAGACAGGAGCCACTGAAGCTTTCTTT. Its translation: CASRETGATEAFF.

The genes are TRBV6-1 and TRBJ2-7; D remains ambiguous. Per germline, CDR1 MNHNS and CDR2 SASEGT. Trimming left V 1 base short and J 0 bases short, with 7 bases between. The CDR3 has 14 amino acids. CDR3 region: CASSEGFSSYEQYF. The CDR3 DNA follows: TGTGCCAGCAGTGAAGGTTTTAGCTCCTACGAGCAGTACTTC.

The chain links TRBV15 to TRBJ2-1; 9 bases are a match to TRBD2. The CDR3 length is 16 residues. Unmatched junction bases numbered 8, after V lost 5 bases and J lost 3 bases. The germline gives CDR1 LNHNV, CDR2 YYDKDF (reference sequence). The DNA for the CDR3 is TGTGCCACCAGCGACCCCCCTAGCGGGAACTACAATGAGCAGTTCTTC. Its protein product is CATSDPPSGNYNEQFF.

This chain joins TRBV2 and TRBJ2-2; D remains ambiguous. Germline CDR1 reads SNHLY; CDR2 reads FYNNEI. Deletions cut 4 bases from V and 0 bases from J, with 9 bases between. The length of the CDR3 is 15 residues. The CDR3 nucleotides are TGTGCCAGCAGTGTGGCCGCCACGAACACCGGGGAGCTGTTTTTT. As protein: CASSVAATNTGELFF.

The rearrangement links TRBV11-2 to TRBJ2-5; D is unresolved. V lost 2 bases, J lost 4 bases, and 2 bases lay in between. Germline V gives CDR1 SGHAT, CDR2 FQNNGV. The CDR3 loop spans 11 amino acids. Written as DNA, the CDR3 is TGTGCCAGCAGCTTATCAGAGACCCAGTACTTC. Amino acid sequence: CASSLSETQYF.

The chain employs TRBV29-1 and TRBJ2-3, with 7 positions matching TRBD1. The CDR3 length is 14 residues. J lost 2 bases, V lost 6 bases, and 8 bases had no gene match. The germline gives CDR1 SQVTM, CDR2 ANQGSEA. In nucleotides, the CDR3 is TGCAGCGTCGACTCGGGACAGTTCACAGATACGCAGTATTTT. It codes for CSVDSGQFTDTQYF.

The J gene is TRBJ1-2, the V gene TRBV7-8; D call uncertain. The CDR3 contains 15 residues. Germline assignment: CDR1 SGHVS and CDR2 FQNEAQ. Trimming left V 2 bases short and J 6 bases short, with 16 bases between. DNA of the CDR3: TGTGCCAGCAGCTTATCGGTAGGGCCCGGAAATGGCTACACCTTC. Encoded protein: CASSLSVGPGNGYTF.

Only one count was recorded for this clone. The chain joins TRBV7-9 to TRBJ2-4, with 7 nucleotides matching TRBD1. J lost 5 bases, V lost 1 base, and 5 bases had no gene match. CDR1 and CDR2 (germline): SEHNR, FQNEAQ (reference sequence). This CDR3 comprises 15 residues. Written as DNA, the CDR3 is TGTGCCAGCAGCTTAGGAAGGGACAGTGAAAACATTCAGTACTTC. It translates to CASSLGRDSENIQYF.

The chain uses TRBV5-5 and TRBJ2-5, with D possibly being TRBD1 or TRBD2 (5 bases each). Germline V lookup: CDR1 SGHKS, CDR2 YYEKEE (reference sequence). CDR3 size: 15 residues. The V end was cut by 4 bases, the J end by 2 bases, with 15 bases between. The CDR3, as DNA: TGTGCCAGCAGCCATGCGGGCAGGGAACAAGAGACCCAGTACTTC. Its protein product is CASSHAGREQETQYF.

This chain joins TRBV28 and TRBJ2-5; 7 bases map to TRBD1. Looked up from germline, CDR1 is MDHEN and CDR2 is SYDVKM. The length of the CDR3 is 15 residues. The J segment lost 2 bases and the V segment lost 2 bases, leaving 5 bases of the junction unmatched. The CDR3 DNA reads TGTGCCAGCAGTTTACCATCGACAGGGCAAGAGACCCAGTACTTC. Residues: CASSLPSTGQETQYF.